The clone carrying this T cell receptor (beta chain) was seen more than once but under ten times. The target antigen is unknown. TCRdb recomputed calls from the 5' RACE reads with MiXCR, one row per CDR3 protein. The sample carries just under 50,000 distinct CDR3 sequences, 9% to 15% recorded once. This record comes from a study of T-cell memory formation after mild COVID-19. On the study more broadly: TCR clusters largely stayed donor specific. Study results and limitations: Pre-infection memory carried some responding clones, suggesting that cross-reactive memory joined.

The TCR originated in a man aged 18-30 years who had mild COVID-19 (a few samples of this study predate the infection). Cell type and time point are not known. The sequencing input was PBMCs or a T cell subset sorted from them (not recorded which).

The CDR3 DNA reads as TGTGCCAGCAGCGCCCGACAGGGGAAGAACACTGAAGCTTTCTTT. Its translation: CASSARQGKNTEAFF. The V call is TRBV9, the J call TRBJ1-1, with 8 positions matching TRBD1. The ends lost 3 bases at V and 1 base at J; junction bases unmatched: 5. Germline CDR1 reads SGDLS; CDR2 reads YYNGEE. The length of the CDR3 is 15 residues.